A single sample gave rise to the 5 T cell receptor beta chains below, sequenced in a study of regulatory T cells in long-lasting Graves disease. Library construction for TCR beta used iRepertoire HTBI primers and Arm-PCR of CDR3 regions. TCRdb itself ran the multiplex PCR reads through MiXCR, one entry per CDR3 protein. This sample has some 240,000 distinct CDR3 sequences; approximately 18% occur once, and the top ten carry approximately 12%. As for time point: newly diagnosed GD, antithyroid drugs for less than 3 months. Researchers made the TCR library from RNA that was extracted from PBMCs. These data were also filed under a second study, of T cells in Graves' hyperthyroidism and ophthalmopathy.

The input for sequencing was peripheral blood mononuclear cells (PBMCs), taken at new diagnosis, from a patient treated with antithyroid drugs. Receptors originate from a woman aged 30 to 39 with Graves disease.

The chain has TRBV10-3 and TRBJ2-7; 7 nucleotides match TRBD2. This CDR3 is built from 14 residues. Per germline, CDR1 ENHRY and CDR2 SYGVKD. Germline trimming cut 1 base from V and 2 bases from J; bases unmatched to any gene: 2. The CDR3 reads CAISELSGAYEQYF. In nucleotides, the CDR3 is TGTGCCATCAGTGAGTTGAGCGGGGCCTACGAGCAGTACTTC.

With respect to this clonotype: A far larger clone is one base from this, pointing to a likely read error. V is TRBV11-1 and J is TRBJ1-1, with D tentatively TRBD1 (5 bases). Trimming took 5 bases from V and 0 from J, leaving 10 bases between them. Germline-derived CDR1 and CDR2 are SGHAT and FQDESV (reference sequence). The CDR3 has 14 residues. The CDR3 sequence: CASSTLRVNTEAFF. The DNA for the CDR3 is TGTGCCAGCAGCACCCTCAGGGTGAACACTGAAGCTTTCTTT. The variable domain in full, with the rest retrieved from reference TRBV11-1 and TRBJ1-1, is EAEVAQSPRYKITEKSQAVAFWCDPISGHATLYWYRQILGQGPELLVQFQDESVVDDSQLPKDRFSAERLKGVDSTLKIQPAELGDSAMYLCASSTLRVNTEAFFGQGTRLTVV.

This clonotype was detected many times. A much larger clone is a single base away; this may be a read error. The genes are TRBV9 and TRBJ1-1; TRBD1 is a possible D gene (5 bases). The CDR3 is 13 residues long. Trimming stripped 1 base from V and 1 base from J, with 5 bases between. Germline values: CDR1 SGDLS, CDR2 YYNGEE. CDR3 loop: CASSVRGNTEAFF. CDR3 nucleotides: TGTGCCAGCAGCGTAAGGGGGAACACTGAAGCTTTCTTT.

This clonotype was recorded at least ten times. V gene TRBV6-1 combines with J gene TRBJ2-5; TRBD1 aligns across 8 bases. CDR3 size: 15 residues. Germline trimming cut 3 bases from V and 10 bases from J; bases unmatched to any gene: 13. Germline loops: CDR1 MNHNS, CDR2 SASEGT. CDR3 nucleotides: TGTGCCAGCAGTGAGGACAGGGCCCTTCAATTTCTCCAGTACTTC. As protein: CASSEDRALQFLQYF.

The V and J genes are TRBV12-3 or TRBV12-4 and TRBJ2-1; TRBD2 matches 9 bases. This CDR3 is 14 amino acids long. Trimming cost V 3 bases and J 4 bases; bases outside gene matches: 1. The CDR3 DNA sequence: TGTGCCAGCAGTTTGACTAGCGGATACAATGAGCAGTTCTTC. Its translation: CASSLTSGYNEQFF.